Presented here are 16 T cell receptor beta chains from one specimen sequenced in a study of T cells in Graves' hyperthyroidism and ophthalmopathy. What was amplified from RNA transcripts were TCR beta CDR3 regions. The study used the HTBI primer set for a first-round RT-PCR of the TCR CDR3. MiXCR, run by TCRdb on the multiplex PCR reads, gives a single entry per CDR3 protein. The data contain nearly 600,000 distinct CDR3 sequences, approximately 15% of them seen just once; the ten biggest clones take up over 6%. Sequencing input: blood. The receptors were sampled from a woman under 30 with Graves' ophthalmopathy.

The rearrangement uses TRBV9 and TRBJ2-1; maybe TRBD2 (5 bases). The germline V gene encodes CDR1 SGDLS and CDR2 YYNGEE. The V end lost 0 bases, the J end lost 3 bases, and 10 bases lay between the germline ends. The CDR3 totals 15 residues. As DNA, the CDR3 is TGTGCCAGCAGCGTAGGAACCCGGGACTACAATGAGCAGTTCTTC. Protein sequence: CASSVGTRDYNEQFF.

This clonotype was observed at least ten times. The V and J genes are TRBV20-1 and TRBJ1-5, with no clear D. The ends were cut back, 3 bases at V and 0 bases at J, with 6 bases in the middle. The CDR3 runs 13 residues. Germline V CDR1 and CDR2: DFQATT, SNEGSKA (reference sequence). The CDR3 sequence is CSAREGSNQPQHF. In DNA, the CDR3 is TGCAGTGCTAGGGAGGGTAGCAATCAGCCCCAGCATTTT.

The rearrangement uses TRBV9 and TRBJ2-3; possibly TRBD1 for D (5 bases). Germline lookup yields CDR1 SGDLS and CDR2 YYNGEE. The V and J ends lost 0 bases and 2 bases respectively, with 10 bases between them. CDR3 length: 15 residues. The CDR3 reads CASSVEGAHTDTQYF. In DNA, the CDR3 is TGTGCCAGCAGCGTAGAAGGGGCCCACACAGATACGCAGTATTTT.

This clonotype was seen more than once but under ten times. The rearrangement joins TRBV5-6 to TRBJ1-5, with D tentatively TRBD1 (5 bases). This CDR3 is built from 15 residues. The germline CDR1 and CDR2 sequences are SGHDT and YYEEEE. V lost 4 bases and J lost 0, with 11 bases in between. The CDR3 sequence is CASSTGHNSNQPQHF. As DNA, the CDR3 is TGTGCCAGCAGCACCGGACACAATAGCAATCAGCCCCAGCATTTT.

Details on this clonotype: A much larger clone is a single base away; this may be a read error. The rearrangement uses TRBV5-1 and TRBJ2-2; D gene ambiguous. From germline, CDR1 is SGHRS and CDR2 YFSETQ. The CDR3 spans 15 residues. The CDR3, as DNA: TGCGCCAGCAGCTCGGACCCCCCGAACACCGAGGAGCTGTTTTTT. Translation: CASSSDPPNTEELFF.

This clonotype was observed at least ten times. V gene TRBV5-1 combines with J gene TRBJ1-1; 9 nucleotides align to TRBD1. The CDR3 sequence is 15 residues long. Germline lookup yields CDR1 SGHRS and CDR2 YFSETQ. V trimming: 4 bases; J trimming: 1 base; junction bases outside the gene matches: 5. CDR3 amino acids: CASSPWGQGNTEAFF. Written as DNA, the CDR3 is TGCGCCAGCAGCCCATGGGGACAGGGGAACACTGAAGCTTTCTTT.

In this sample, this clonotype turned up many times. The chain recombines TRBV28 with TRBJ2-1; D perhaps matches TRBD2 (6 bases). Germline lookup yields CDR1 MDHEN and CDR2 SYDVKM. With 5 bases removed from V and 4 bases from J, the gap between germline ends came to 12 bases. The CDR3 consists of 14 residues. The CDR3 here is CASSRLAQYNEQFF. CDR3 DNA: TGTGCCAGCAGTCGCCTAGCGCAATACAATGAGCAGTTCTTC.

This clonotype appeared many times. The rearrangement uses TRBV12-5 and TRBJ2-1, with TRBD2 as a possible D gene (5 bases). Germline V lookup: CDR1 LGHNT, CDR2 FRNRAP. This CDR3 spans 14 amino acids. Trimming removed 6 bases from V and 4 bases from J, with 13 bases in between. CDR3 nucleotides: TGTGCTAGTGGCCCCGGGGTAGCTTACAATGAGCAGTTCTTC. Translated: CASGPGVAYNEQFF.

This clonotype was counted only a few times. The rearrangement uses TRBV27 and TRBJ1-2, with 9 bases matching TRBD1. This CDR3 is built from 12 residues. The V segment lost 9 bases and the J segment 7 bases; nucleotides outside the gene matches: 6. In germline, CDR1 is MNHEY, CDR2 SMNVEV (reference sequence). This CDR3 is CASRQGVGGYTF. The CDR3, as DNA: TGTGCCAGTCGACAGGGGGTAGGTGGCTACACCTTC.

The sample holds many counts of this clonotype. The chain uses TRBV7-3 and TRBJ1-2; a weak D match, TRBD1 (6 bases). Trimming removed 1 base from V and 8 bases from J, with 11 bases in between. CDR1 and CDR2 (germline): SGHTA, FQGTGA. The CDR3 consists of 13 residues. CDR3 sequence reads: CASSLIAGGGYTF. CDR3 nucleotide sequence: TGTGCCAGCAGCTTAATAGCGGGGGGCGGCTACACCTTC. Drawing the rest from reference TRBV7-3 and TRBJ1-2, the complete variable domain is GAGVSQTPSNKVTEKGKYVELRCDPISGHTALYWYRQSLGQGPEFLIYFQGTGAADDSGLPNDRFFAVRPEGSVSTLKIQRTERGDSAVYLCASSLIAGGGYTFGSGTRLTVV.

This clonotype has more than one count but fewer than ten. The chain carries TRBV19 and TRBJ2-3; the match to TRBD2 covers 9 bases. Trimming removed 5 bases from V and 3 bases from J; junction bases left unmatched: 9. This CDR3 region has 16 residues. CDR1 is LNHDA, CDR2 SQIVND, per germline (reference sequence). CDR3 nucleotides: TGTGCCAGTAGTCCCCTTATGAGCGGGGGGACAGATACGCAGTATTTT. Translated, it gives CASSPLMSGGTDTQYF.

In its sample, this clonotype was seen many times. The chain joins TRBV11-2 to TRBJ1-1; no definite D call. With 5 bases removed from V and 7 bases from J, the gap between germline ends came to 11 bases. The CDR3 loop spans 12 amino acids. The germline gives CDR1 SGHAT, CDR2 FQNNGV. CDR3 sequence: CASSPTAVEAFF. The DNA of the CDR3 is TGTGCCAGCAGCCCCACGGCAGTTGAAGCTTTCTTT.

A few counts support this clonotype. The rearrangement links TRBV9 to TRBJ1-5; TRBD1 aligns across 10 bases. Germline V lookup: CDR1 SGDLS, CDR2 YYNGEE. After removal of 3 bases from V and 9 bases from J, the junction contained 9 bases not matched to a gene. This CDR3 has 15 residues. The CDR3 here is CASSAGTGDEAPQHF. In DNA, the CDR3 is TGTGCCAGCAGCGCAGGGACAGGGGACGAGGCGCCCCAGCATTTT.

The rearrangement joins TRBV7-6 to TRBJ2-1, with 13 nucleotides matching TRBD2. Germline V gene data show CDR1 as SGHVS and CDR2 as FNYEAQ. The CDR3 is made up of 15 amino acids. The V gene end was trimmed by 5 bases and the J gene end by 7 bases; junction bases not matched to a gene: 5. The CDR3 sequence is CASSRTSGSRNEQFF. The CDR3 DNA is TGTGCCAGCAGCCGGACTAGCGGGAGTAGGAATGAGCAGTTCTTC.

This chain connects TRBV29-1 to TRBJ2-2; a weak D match, TRBD1 (5 bases). Trimming took off 8 bases at V and 5 bases at J, with 9 bases between the two ends. Germline CDR1 SQVTM, CDR2 ANQGSEA. The length of the CDR3 is 11 residues. The CDR3 region has the DNA TGCAGCTTCAGGGTAACCGGGGAGCTGTTTTTT. Its protein product is CSFRVTGELFF.

This clonotype was seen a few times. This chain links TRBV7-9 with TRBJ1-2, with a possible D match to TRBD1 (5 bases). The germline V and J ends were trimmed by 0 bases and 5 bases, with 13 bases remaining between them. This CDR3 region has 15 residues. Germline values: CDR1 SEHNR, CDR2 FQNEAQ (reference sequence). The DNA of the CDR3 is TGTGCCAGCAGCTTAGCGGGGACGGACTATTATGGCTACACCTTC. Protein: CASSLAGTDYYGYTF.